Each of the 32 T cell receptor beta chains below was sequenced from the same sample in a study of T cells in tuberculosis. Measured with immunoSEQ multiplex PCR; TCRdb has only the in-frame clones, and not every one. The sample lists around 32,000 clones; approximately 94% were seen once. The sequenced material came from PBMCs. The receptors shown here come from a donor between 10 and 35 years old with latent tuberculosis or without tuberculosis infection.

The rearrangement joins TRBV28 to TRBJ2-5; D perhaps matches TRBD2 (5 bases). V lost 5 bases to trimming and J lost 1 base, with 17 bases between them. Germline values: CDR1 MDHEN, CDR2 SYDVKM. The CDR3 is made up of 16 amino acids. The CDR3 protein is CASSLAVGSVQETQYF. CDR3 coding DNA: TGTGCCAGCAGTCTCGCTGTCGGTAGCGTCCAAGAGACCCAGTACTTC.

This clone was recorded once. This chain joins TRBV18 and TRBJ2-2, with a weak D call TRBD1 (5 bases). The CDR3 contains 15 residues. The germline V and J ends were trimmed by 4 bases and 8 bases, with 17 bases remaining between them. Germline CDR1 KGHSH, CDR2 LQKENI. CDR3 in amino acids: CASSRNLQEHGELFF. The CDR3 nucleotides read TGTGCCAGCTCACGGAACTTACAGGAACATGGGGAGCTGTTTTTT. Full variable domain (missing parts from reference TRBV18 and TRBJ2-2): NAGVMQNPRHLVRRRGQEARLRCSPMKGHSHVYWYRQLPEEGLKFMVYLQKENIIDESGMPKERFSAEFPKEGPSILRIQQVVRGDSAAYFCASSRNLQEHGELFFGEGSRLTVL.

This chain links TRBV9 with TRBJ1-1; possibly TRBD1 for D (5 bases). The CDR3 covers 13 residues. The V end lost 4 bases, the J end lost 5 bases, and 12 bases lay between the germline ends. Germline values: CDR1 SGDLS, CDR2 YYNGEE. CDR3 sequence: CASSSPGRTEAFF. The CDR3, as DNA: TGTGCCAGCAGCAGTCCAGGGCGGACTGAAGCTTTCTTT.

This chain connects TRBV11-2 to TRBJ1-2; D is ambiguous. Germline CDR1 reads SGHAT; CDR2 reads FQNNGV. The V end was cut by 1 base, the J end by 5 bases, with 11 bases between. This CDR3 contains 14 residues. In DNA, the CDR3 is TGTGCCAGCAGCTTAGGGGAGGCCTCGTATGGCTACACCTTC. Protein sequence: CASSLGEASYGYTF.

The chain joins TRBV4-1 to TRBJ2-7; a weak D match, TRBD2 (6 bases). The germline CDR1 and CDR2 sequences are MGHRA and YSYEKL. The CDR3 runs 14 residues. V dropped 3 bases and J dropped 2 bases, with 11 bases sitting between them. As DNA, the CDR3 is TGCGCCAGCAGCCAGGGACTGTTAGCCTACGAGCAGTACTTC. Its protein is CASSQGLLAYEQYF.

This chain connects TRBV5-1 to TRBJ2-7; the match to TRBD2 covers 8 bases. CDR3 length: 14 amino acids. The V and J ends lost 2 bases and 2 bases, in that order; junction bases with no gene match: 3. The germline gives CDR1 SGHRS, CDR2 YFSETQ. The CDR3 protein is CASSFSGNAYEQYF. The CDR3 DNA reads TGCGCCAGCAGCTTTAGCGGGAATGCCTACGAGCAGTACTTC.

CDR3 in DNA: TGCGCCAGCAGCTTGGGCCCCACAGCCTACAATGAGCAGTTCTTC. This sequence encodes CASSLGPTAYNEQFF. V usage is TRBV5-1 and J usage is TRBJ2-1, with no clear D. This CDR3 has 15 residues. With 0 bases removed from V and 2 bases from J, the gap between germline ends came to 9 bases. CDR1 and CDR2 from the germline V gene are SGHRS and YFSETQ.

The V and J genes are TRBV19 and TRBJ1-1; D is unclear. The germline gives CDR1 LNHDA, CDR2 SQIVND (reference sequence). The CDR3 is 14 amino acids. V was shortened by 4 bases and J by 2 bases, with 11 bases between the two germline ends. CDR3 sequence: CASSTNRDNTEAFF. CDR3 coding DNA: TGTGCCAGTAGTACCAACAGAGATAACACTGAAGCTTTCTTT.

The rearrangement uses TRBV19 and TRBJ1-5; 7 bases align to TRBD1. J gave up 7 bases and V 5 bases, and 14 bases lay outside the gene matches. The V gene's germline CDR1 is LNHDA and CDR2 SQIVND (reference sequence). The CDR3 is 16 amino acids. In DNA, the CDR3 is TGTGCCAGTAGTCCCCGGGACAGATGGGCGGAACAGCCCCAGCATTTT. It translates to CASSPRDRWAEQPQHF. The variable domain in full, with the rest retrieved from reference TRBV19 and TRBJ1-5, is DGGITQSPKYLFRKEGQNVTLSCEQNLNHDAMYWYRQDPGQGLRLIYYSQIVNDFQKGDIAEGYSVSREKKESFPLTVTSAQKNPTAFYLCASSPRDRWAEQPQHFGDGTRLSIL.

The chain couples TRBV7-2 to TRBJ1-5; D is undetermined. Germline V lookup: CDR1 SGHTA, CDR2 FQGNSA. With 5 bases removed from V and 1 base from J, the gap between germline ends came to 9 bases. There are 14 residues in the CDR3. The CDR3 sequence is CASSTRVSNQPQHF. DNA for the CDR3: TGTGCCAGCAGCACGAGGGTGAGCAATCAGCCCCAGCATTTT. Full variable domain (missing parts from reference TRBV7-2 and TRBJ1-5): GAGVSQSPSNKVTEKGKDVELRCDPISGHTALYWYRQSLGQGLEFLIYFQGNSAPDKSGLPSDRFSAERTGGSVSTLTIQRTQQEDSAVYLCASSTRVSNQPQHFGDGTRLSIL.

This chain uses TRBV14 with TRBJ2-7; D not resolved. V lost 1 base and J 5 bases, leaving 9 bases between the germline ends. CDR3 length: 13 amino acids. Germline assignment: CDR1 SGHDN and CDR2 FVKESK. The CDR3 protein is CASSQGADDEQYF. CDR3 DNA: TGTGCCAGCAGCCAAGGGGCTGACGACGAGCAGTACTTC.

The chain links TRBV12-5 to TRBJ2-2, with TRBD2 identical over 8 bases. The J segment lost 5 bases and the V segment lost 6 bases, leaving 14 bases of the junction unmatched. CDR1 and CDR2 from the germline V gene are LGHNT and FRNRAP. The CDR3 has 17 amino acids. CDR3 residues: CASGFWTSGSNTGELFF. DNA for the CDR3: TGTGCTAGTGGCTTTTGGACGAGCGGGAGTAATACCGGGGAGCTGTTTTTT.

The chain links TRBV6-6 to TRBJ2-1, with 8 nucleotides matching TRBD1. The CDR3 sequence is 14 residues long. With 6 bases clipped from V and 8 bases from J, the junction kept 9 bases outside the gene matches. Germline CDR1 reads MNHNY; CDR2 reads SVGAGI (reference sequence). DNA of the CDR3: TGTGCCAGCAGGGGGTCAGGGGGCGGCGATGAGCAGTTCTTC. Residues: CASRGSGGGDEQFF.

The gene calls are TRBV14 and TRBJ1-2; 7 nucleotides agree with TRBD1. The V gene's germline CDR1 is SGHDN and CDR2 FVKESK. V lost 4 bases and J lost 4; bases outside the gene matches: 12. The CDR3 sequence is 16 residues long. The CDR3 DNA is TGTGCCAGCAGCCCCTTCCGACAGGGATCTGCCTATGGCTACACCTTC. As protein: CASSPFRQGSAYGYTF. Full variable domain (missing parts from reference TRBV14 and TRBJ1-2): EAGVTQFPSHSVIEKGQTVTLRCDPISGHDNLYWYRRVMGKEIKFLLHFVKESKQDESGMPNNRFLAERTGGTYSTLKVQPAELEDSGVYFCASSPFRQGSAYGYTFGSGTRLTVV.

The chain recombines TRBV10-3 with TRBJ2-1, with TRBD2 matching over 16 bases. V lost 6 bases, J lost 8 bases, and 4 bases stayed unmatched. Germline lookup yields CDR1 ENHRY and CDR2 SYGVKD. This CDR3 contains 15 residues. This CDR3 is CAIRGTSGRGYEQFF. The CDR3 region has the DNA TGTGCCATCAGGGGGACTAGCGGGAGGGGATATGAGCAGTTCTTC.

This chain joins TRBV28 and TRBJ1-1; no reliable D call. Per the germline V gene, CDR1 is MDHEN and CDR2 is SYDVKM. V was cut by 6 bases and J by 6 bases, with 20 bases left in between. CDR3 length: 15 amino acids. The CDR3 DNA sequence: TGTGCCAGCAGCCCCCTGATGAGCTTTACTCCTGAAGCTTTCTTT. It is translated as CASSPLMSFTPEAFF.

The V and J genes are TRBV7-9 and TRBJ1-2; the D is unclear. The CDR3 runs to 13 residues. The V end was cut by 3 bases, the J end by 1 base, with 6 bases between. CDR1 SEHNR and CDR2 FQNEAQ come from the germline V gene (reference sequence). The CDR3 sequence is CASSFTVNYGYTF. CDR3 DNA: TGTGCCAGCAGCTTTACAGTTAACTATGGCTACACCTTC.

The V and J genes are TRBV25-1 and TRBJ1-1; 8 bases are shared with TRBD1. Germline lookup yields CDR1 MGHDK and CDR2 SYGVNS. After removal of 6 bases from V and 2 bases from J, the junction contained 11 bases not matched to a gene. The CDR3 is 16 residues long. The CDR3 sequence is CASRGNLGTGNTEAFF. The CDR3 bases are TGTGCCAGCAGGGGGAATCTCGGGACAGGAAACACTGAAGCTTTCTTT.

The chain links TRBV6-1 to TRBJ2-1, with a possible D match to TRBD2 (5 bases). The germline V gene encodes CDR1 MNHNS and CDR2 SASEGT. The CDR3 spans 13 residues. V was pared by 10 bases and J by 0 bases, with 10 bases between. DNA for the CDR3: TGTGCCATCTCGGGGAGCTCCTACAATGAGCAGTTCTTC. This sequence encodes CAISGSSYNEQFF.

The V and J genes are TRBV28 and TRBJ1-1; 11 nucleotides line up with TRBD1. Germline V gene sequence: CDR1 MDHEN, CDR2 SYDVKM. Losses at the gene ends were 5 bases for V and 11 bases for J; bases not matched to a gene: 7. This CDR3 is 13 amino acids long. The CDR3 coding sequence is TGTGCCAGCAGTCCGGGACAGGGGGGAGAGGCTTTCTTT. Its translation: CASSPGQGGEAFF.

V and J are TRBV5-1 and TRBJ2-2, with 9 bases that match TRBD1. The CDR3 length is 16 residues. Trimming removed 0 bases from V and 3 bases from J; junction bases left unmatched: 3. Per the germline V gene, CDR1 is SGHRS and CDR2 is YFSETQ. The CDR3 region is CASSLATGGYTGELFF. In DNA, the CDR3 is TGCGCCAGCAGCTTGGCAACAGGGGGCTACACCGGGGAGCTGTTTTTT.

This chain links TRBV28 with TRBJ1-5; 7 nucleotides align to TRBD1. Germline V CDR1 and CDR2: MDHEN, SYDVKM. Germline trimming cut 1 base from V and 0 bases from J; bases unmatched to any gene: 15. The CDR3 has 20 amino acids. In DNA form, the CDR3 reads TGTGCCAGCAGTTTATATAACGGCGGGACAGCTCCCCTTAGCAATCAGCCCCAGCATTTT. It codes for CASSLYNGGTAPLSNQPQHF.

This CDR3 is CASRLSESGRVFF. CDR3 in DNA: TGTGCCAGCAGATTGAGTGAAAGCGGAAGGGTGTTTTTT. The V and J genes are TRBV27 and TRBJ1-4; D unclear. The CDR3 has 13 residues. Germline lookup yields CDR1 MNHEY and CDR2 SMNVEV (reference sequence). V was pared by 6 bases and J by 15 bases, with 20 bases between.

This clone was picked up one time. The chain couples TRBV5-1 to TRBJ1-1; D uncertain. Germline V gene sequence: CDR1 SGHRS, CDR2 YFSETQ. The V and J ends lost 0 bases and 3 bases respectively, with 6 bases between them. CDR3 length: 13 residues. CDR3 nucleotides: TGCGCCAGCAGCTTGGTGAGGGACACTGAAGCTTTCTTT. This encodes CASSLVRDTEAFF.

The chain is built from TRBV30 and TRBJ1-5; D possibly corresponds to TRBD1 (5 bases). The CDR3 is made up of 13 amino acids. V was clipped by 2 bases and J by 4 bases, with 9 bases between them. Germline loops: CDR1 GTSNPN, CDR2 SVGIG (reference sequence). CDR3 sequence reads: CAWSYGGNQPQHF. CDR3 sequence (DNA): TGTGCCTGGAGTTATGGGGGGAATCAGCCCCAGCATTTT.

The chain uses TRBV5-1 and TRBJ2-1; TRBD2 aligns across 9 bases. Germline-derived CDR1 and CDR2 are SGHRS and YFSETQ. The junction had 12 bases not matched to a gene; V was cut back by 7 bases and J by 7 bases. The CDR3 runs to 15 residues. In nucleotides, the CDR3 is TGCGCCAGCCTCTTTGTAGCGGGAGATTATAATGAGCAGTTCTTC. This encodes CASLFVAGDYNEQFF.

V and J are TRBV19 and TRBJ2-5; TRBD1 aligns across 7 bases. The germline CDR1 and CDR2 sequences are LNHDA and SQIVND (reference sequence). The CDR3 has 14 residues. The V and J ends lost 2 bases and 4 bases, in that order; junction bases with no gene match: 4. CDR3 DNA: TGTGCCAGTAGTATAATGGCAGGGGGAGAGACCCAGTACTTC. Protein product: CASSIMAGGETQYF.

This clone was counted a few times. Distinct nucleotide sequences in the sample also encode this CDR3. V usage is TRBV30 and J usage is TRBJ2-7, with D possibly TRBD1 on 6 matching bases. The CDR3 runs 12 residues. Trimming pared 0 bases from V and 4 bases from J, leaving 7 bases between. CDR1 and CDR2 from the germline V gene are GTSNPN and SVGIG (reference sequence). CDR3 nucleotide sequence: TGTGCCTGGAGTGTACAGGGTTACGAGCAGTACTTC. It translates to CAWSVQGYEQYF.

The CDR3 here is CAWSVRASGLYEQYF. Written as DNA, the CDR3 is TGTGCCTGGAGTGTAAGGGCTAGCGGACTATACGAGCAGTACTTC. The V call is TRBV30, the J call TRBJ2-7; 7 nucleotides line up with TRBD2. In germline, CDR1 is GTSNPN, CDR2 SVGIG (reference sequence). The CDR3 totals 15 residues. V trimming: 0 bases; J trimming: 4 bases; junction bases outside the gene matches: 9.

The rearrangement links TRBV7-2 to TRBJ1-4; D unclear. The CDR3 spans 13 residues. Trimming removed 3 bases at V and 8 bases at J, with 10 bases between. The V gene's germline CDR1 is SGHTA and CDR2 FQGNSA. In DNA form, the CDR3 reads TGTGCCAGCAGCTTTGGGAGATGGGAAAAACTGTTTTTT. As protein: CASSFGRWEKLFF.

The genes are TRBV19 and TRBJ2-2, with a possible D match to TRBD1 (6 bases). Trimming removed 8 bases at V and 4 bases at J, with 20 bases between. This CDR3 region has 16 residues. CDR1 is LNHDA, CDR2 SQIVND, per germline (reference sequence). CDR3: CASRRSGTRFTGELFF. In DNA, the CDR3 is TGTGCCAGTCGGCGCTCCGGGACACGATTCACCGGGGAGCTGTTTTTT.

The rearrangement uses TRBV6-1 and TRBJ2-7; 11 bases agree with TRBD1. Germline trimming cut 7 bases from V and 4 bases from J; bases unmatched to any gene: 9. The CDR3 contains 15 residues. CDR1 is MNHNS and CDR2 is SASEGT in the germline V gene. The DNA for the CDR3 is TGTGCCAGCAACCTGGGGACAGGGGGAGGGTACGAGCAGTACTTC. Its protein is CASNLGTGGGYEQYF.